Listed below are T cell receptor beta chains from one sample, sequenced in a study of blood T cell repertoires in COVID-19. Clones were read by immunoSEQ multiplex PCR, and TCRdb kept only the in-frame ones, dropping some. The sample lists some 240,000 clones, around 83% occurring once. The specimen was peripheral blood. The receptors shown here come from a woman in her 40s who had recovered from COVID-19. Each CDR3 is given with its conserved first and last residue. D genes are given only for firm matches. The size of a clone is reported for some rows only, either as once, few or many, or as a class for expanded clones.

clone_size: NA; v_call: TRBV5-1; d_call: TRBD2; j_call: TRBJ2-7; cdr3_aa: CASSRTSGAGGLEQYF; cdr3_nt: TGCGCCAGCAGCCGGACTAGCGGGGCCGGGGGACTCGAGCAGTACTTC
clone_size: NA; v_call: TRBV11-2; d_call: NA; j_call: TRBJ1-2; cdr3_aa: CASSFSSYLYGYTF; cdr3_nt: TGTGCCAGCAGCTTCTCCTCGTACCTATATGGCTACACCTTC
clone_size: NA; v_call: TRBV3-1/TRBV3-2; d_call: TRBD2; j_call: TRBJ2-3; cdr3_aa: CASSQDLAGGHVDTQYF; cdr3_nt: TGTGCCAGCAGCCAAGATTTAGCGGGGGGGCATGTAGATACGCAGTATTTT
clone_size: NA; v_call: TRBV2; d_call: TRBD2; j_call: TRBJ2-1; cdr3_aa: CASSNLAAGGHEQFF; cdr3_nt: TGTGCCAGCAGTAACCTAGCGGCGGGGGGACATGAGCAGTTCTTC
clone_size: NA; v_call: TRBV7-3; d_call: TRBD1; j_call: TRBJ2-7; cdr3_aa: CASSLTAGTAYEQYF; cdr3_nt: TGTGCCAGCAGCTTAACCGCCGGGACAGCCTACGAGCAGTACTTC
clone_size: NA; v_call: TRBV28; d_call: TRBD2; j_call: TRBJ2-1; cdr3_aa: CASSGLAGGPYNEQFF; cdr3_nt: TGTGCCAGCAGCGGACTAGCGGGGGGGCCCTACAATGAGCAGTTCTTC
clone_size: NA; v_call: TRBV6-5; d_call: TRBD1; j_call: TRBJ1-6; cdr3_aa: CASNRGQGWNSPLHF; cdr3_nt: TGTGCCAGCAACCGAGGACAGGGCTGGAATTCACCCCTCCACTTT
clone_size: NA; v_call: TRBV19; d_call: NA; j_call: TRBJ1-4; cdr3_aa: CASSIGRSPPTNEKLFF; cdr3_nt: TGTGCCAGTAGTATCGGGAGATCCCCCCCAACTAATGAAAAACTGTTTTTT
clone_size: NA; v_call: TRBV9; d_call: TRBD2; j_call: TRBJ2-1; cdr3_aa: CASSVVGGGSYNEQFF; cdr3_nt: TGTGCCAGCAGCGTAGTGGGCGGGGGCTCCTACAATGAGCAGTTCTTC
clone_size: NA; v_call: TRBV30; d_call: NA; j_call: TRBJ2-2; cdr3_aa: CAWSFSRSTGELFF; cdr3_nt: TGTGCCTGGAGTTTTAGTCGGAGCACCGGGGAGCTGTTTTTT
clone_size: NA; v_call: TRBV19; d_call: NA; j_call: TRBJ2-3; cdr3_aa: CASSFRQGTDTQYF; cdr3_nt: TGTGCCAGTAGTTTCAGACAGGGCACAGATACGCAGTATTTT
clone_size: NA; v_call: TRBV3-1/TRBV3-2; d_call: TRBD1; j_call: TRBJ1-1; cdr3_aa: CASSHRDRGSEAFF; cdr3_nt: TGTGCCAGCAGCCACAGGGACAGGGGATCTGAAGCTTTCTTT
clone_size: few; v_call: TRBV5-1; d_call: NA; j_call: TRBJ1-6; cdr3_aa: CASSPGQSNSPLHF; cdr3_nt: TGCGCCAGCAGCCCCGGACAGTCTAATTCACCCCTCCACTTT
clone_size: NA; v_call: TRBV7-2; d_call: TRBD1; j_call: TRBJ1-4; cdr3_aa: CASSAGTAPNEKLFF; cdr3_nt: TGTGCCAGCAGCGCAGGGACAGCCCCTAATGAAAAACTGTTTTTT
clone_size: NA; v_call: TRBV7-2; d_call: TRBD1; j_call: TRBJ1-4; cdr3_aa: CASSAQGAYEKLFF; cdr3_nt: TGTGCCAGCAGCGCCCAGGGGGCGTATGAAAAACTGTTTTTT
clone_size: NA; v_call: TRBV7-2; d_call: NA; j_call: TRBJ1-4; cdr3_aa: CASSVVGLLNEKLFF; cdr3_nt: TGTGCCAGCAGCGTCGTGGGACTTTTAAATGAAAAACTGTTTTTT
clone_size: NA; v_call: TRBV11-2; d_call: NA; j_call: TRBJ2-7; cdr3_aa: CASTAQGNEQYF; cdr3_nt: TGTGCCAGCACCGCTCAGGGTAACGAGCAGTACTTC
clone_size: NA; v_call: TRBV7-2; d_call: NA; j_call: TRBJ2-5; cdr3_aa: CASSFPSQETQYF; cdr3_nt: TGTGCCAGCAGCTTTCCGAGCCAAGAGACCCAGTACTTC
clone_size: NA; v_call: TRBV28; d_call: TRBD1; j_call: TRBJ1-5; cdr3_aa: CASSRDRGSNQPQHF; cdr3_nt: TGTGCCAGCAGCAGGGACAGGGGAAGCAATCAGCCCCAGCATTTT
clone_size: NA; v_call: TRBV5-8; d_call: TRBD2; j_call: TRBJ2-1; cdr3_aa: CASSLDRGGPYNEQFF; cdr3_nt: TGTGCCAGCAGCTTGGATCGGGGGGGGCCGTACAATGAGCAGTTCTTC
clone_size: NA; v_call: TRBV4-3; d_call: NA; j_call: TRBJ2-2; cdr3_aa: CASSQDDWRQYPGELFF; cdr3_nt: TGCGCCAGCAGCCAAGATGATTGGCGACAATACCCCGGGGAGCTGTTTTTT
clone_size: NA; v_call: TRBV6-2/TRBV6-3; d_call: NA; j_call: TRBJ1-1; cdr3_aa: CASSYTRAEAFF; cdr3_nt: TGTGCCAGCAGTTATACTCGGGCTGAAGCTTTCTTT
clone_size: NA; v_call: TRBV19; d_call: NA; j_call: TRBJ2-5; cdr3_aa: CASSIGGVSGQETQYF; cdr3_nt: TGTGCCAGTAGTATAGGGGGGGTTTCTGGCCAAGAGACCCAGTACTTC
clone_size: NA; v_call: TRBV5-4; d_call: NA; j_call: TRBJ1-5; cdr3_aa: CASSRNADRNQPQHF; cdr3_nt: TGTGCCAGCAGCCGTAACGCGGACAGAAATCAGCCCCAGCATTTT
clone_size: NA; v_call: TRBV19; d_call: TRBD1; j_call: TRBJ1-1; cdr3_aa: CASSISRGIEAFF; cdr3_nt: TGTGCCAGTAGTATTTCCAGGGGGATTGAAGCTTTCTTT
clone_size: NA; v_call: TRBV28; d_call: TRBD1; j_call: TRBJ2-7; cdr3_aa: CASSSGQNYEQYF; cdr3_nt: TGTGCCAGCAGTTCGGGACAGAACTACGAGCAGTACTTC
clone_size: few; v_call: TRBV7-9; d_call: TRBD2; j_call: TRBJ2-2; cdr3_aa: CASSLMVAGTGELFF; cdr3_nt: TGTGCCAGCAGCTTAATGGTAGCGGGCACCGGGGAGCTGTTTTTT
clone_size: NA; v_call: TRBV11-2; d_call: NA; j_call: TRBJ1-5; cdr3_aa: CASSLGGTNYQPQHF; cdr3_nt: TGTGCCAGCAGCTTAGGGGGCACTAACTATCAGCCCCAGCATTTT
clone_size: once; v_call: TRBV5-6; d_call: NA; j_call: TRBJ1-2; cdr3_aa: CASSRTGANYGYTF; cdr3_nt: TGTGCCAGCAGCCGTACAGGAGCTAACTATGGCTACACCTTC
clone_size: NA; v_call: TRBV28; d_call: NA; j_call: TRBJ2-1; cdr3_aa: CASTQRELYNEQFF; cdr3_nt: TGTGCCAGCACCCAAAGGGAGCTCTACAATGAGCAGTTCTTC
clone_size: NA; v_call: TRBV19; d_call: NA; j_call: TRBJ1-1; cdr3_aa: CASRTQGGVDAEAFF; cdr3_nt: TGTGCCAGTAGAACACAGGGTGGTGTTGACGCTGAAGCTTTCTTT
clone_size: NA; v_call: TRBV18; d_call: TRBD1; j_call: TRBJ2-5; cdr3_aa: CASSPPGTGRETQYF; cdr3_nt: TGTGCCAGCTCACCACCAGGGACAGGGAGAGAGACCCAGTACTTC
clone_size: NA; v_call: TRBV28; d_call: TRBD1; j_call: TRBJ1-2; cdr3_aa: CASRPPGQGDGYTF; cdr3_nt: TGTGCCAGCAGACCTCCGGGACAGGGAGATGGCTACACCTTC
clone_size: NA; v_call: TRBV14; d_call: TRBD1; j_call: TRBJ2-5; cdr3_aa: CASSTRTGAATQYF; cdr3_nt: TGTGCCAGCAGCACCCGGACAGGGGCCGCTACCCAGTACTTC
clone_size: NA; v_call: TRBV19; d_call: TRBD1; j_call: TRBJ2-1; cdr3_aa: CASSTPGTGVQSEQFF; cdr3_nt: TGTGCCAGTAGTACACCGGGGACAGGGGTCCAAAGTGAGCAGTTCTTC
clone_size: NA; v_call: TRBV29-1; d_call: TRBD2; j_call: TRBJ2-4; cdr3_aa: CSVSGRGFGKNIQYF; cdr3_nt: TGCAGCGTTTCCGGGCGGGGGTTCGGCAAAAACATTCAGTACTTC
clone_size: NA; v_call: TRBV30; d_call: TRBD1; j_call: TRBJ2-1; cdr3_aa: CAWSRDRYNEQFF; cdr3_nt: TGTGCCTGGAGCCGGGACAGGTACAATGAGCAGTTCTTC
clone_size: NA; v_call: TRBV24-1; d_call: TRBD2; j_call: TRBJ2-1; cdr3_aa: CATSDPTSAGNEQFF; cdr3_nt: TGTGCCACCAGTGACCCGACTAGCGCCGGCAATGAGCAGTTCTTC
clone_size: NA; v_call: TRBV3-1/TRBV3-2; d_call: TRBD1; j_call: TRBJ1-3; cdr3_aa: CASSQEDRAESF; cdr3_nt: TGTGCCAGCAGCCAAGAAGACAGGGCAGAAAGCTTT
clone_size: few; v_call: TRBV5-8; d_call: NA; j_call: TRBJ2-7; cdr3_aa: CASSSDSSYEQYF; cdr3_nt: TGTGCCAGCAGCTCGGACAGCTCCTACGAGCAGTACTTC
clone_size: once; v_call: TRBV19; d_call: TRBD2; j_call: TRBJ2-3; cdr3_aa: CASSIRSSGGDTDTQYF; cdr3_nt: TGTGCCAGTAGTATTCGATCTAGCGGGGGAGACACAGATACGCAGTATTTT
clone_size: once; v_call: TRBV7-9; d_call: TRBD1; j_call: TRBJ1-2; cdr3_aa: CASSLLAGQGLQYTF; cdr3_nt: TGTGCCAGCAGCCTCTTGGCGGGACAGGGTCTACAGTACACCTTC
clone_size: NA; v_call: TRBV9; d_call: NA; j_call: TRBJ1-2; cdr3_aa: CASSARPGEAYGYTF; cdr3_nt: TGTGCCAGCAGCGCCCGACCCGGAGAGGCCTATGGCTACACCTTC